These 29 T cell receptor beta chains came from one sample sequenced in a study of blood T cell repertoires in COVID-19. Clones were read by immunoSEQ multiplex PCR, and TCRdb kept only the in-frame ones, dropping some. The sample has 150,000 to 200,000 clones; around nine tenths are singletons. Specimen: peripheral blood. The receptors were sampled from a woman aged 18-29 years who had recovered from COVID-19.

V is TRBV10-3 and J is TRBJ1-1, with 9 nucleotides matching TRBD1. The junction had 6 bases not matched to a gene; V was cut back by 10 bases and J by 0 bases. Germline V gene sequence: CDR1 ENHRY, CDR2 SYGVKD. This CDR3 contains 14 residues. The CDR3 spells CATRGTGMNTEAFF. The DNA of the CDR3 is TGTGCCACCAGGGGGACAGGGATGAACACTGAAGCTTTCTTT.

In its sample, this clone was seen once. The V gene is TRBV24-1, the J gene TRBJ2-1, with 12 bases aligning to TRBD2. The CDR3 totals 17 residues. The trim removed 3 bases at V and 4 bases at J, leaving 6 bases unmatched. Germline CDR1 reads KGHDR; CDR2 reads SFDVKD. The DNA of the CDR3 is TGTGCCACCAGTGATCCTCGGACTAGCGGGGTTTACAATGAGCAGTTCTTC. Translating gives CATSDPRTSGVYNEQFF.

This rearrangement joins TRBV7-9 to TRBJ2-1; 8 bases line up with TRBD1. Germline values: CDR1 SEHNR, CDR2 FQNEAQ (reference sequence). V was clipped by 5 bases and J by 3 bases; unmatched bases: 3. The length of the CDR3 is 14 residues. CDR3 bases: TGTGCCAGCAGCACCGGACAGGGCTACAATGAGCAGTTCTTC. Translating it yields CASSTGQGYNEQFF.

In this sample, this clone turned up a few times. V and J are TRBV11-2 and TRBJ2-5; 9 nucleotides agree with TRBD2. The germline gives CDR1 SGHAT, CDR2 FQNNGV. Germline trimming cut 5 bases from V and 5 bases from J; bases unmatched to any gene: 6. The CDR3 has 14 amino acids. CDR3 loop: CASSTGTSSETQYF. The CDR3 DNA reads as TGTGCCAGCAGCACCGGGACTAGCAGTGAGACCCAGTACTTC.

The chain recombines TRBV27 with TRBJ1-3, with D possibly being TRBD1 (5 bases). CDR1 and CDR2 (germline): MNHEY, SMNVEV (reference sequence). This CDR3 region has 16 residues. Trimming took off 5 bases at V and 4 bases at J, with 18 bases between the two ends. Here the CDR3 reads CASSPGTPMRGNTIYF. CDR3 nucleotides: TGTGCCAGCAGTCCCGGGACTCCGATGAGGGGAAACACCATATATTTT.

This clone has only one observation. The chain links TRBV28 to TRBJ2-7; 9 bases align to TRBD1. This CDR3 has 14 amino acids. CDR1 MDHEN and CDR2 SYDVKM come from the germline V gene. V dropped 1 base and J dropped 5; count of bases not matched to a gene: 3. CDR3 in DNA: TGTGCCAGCAGTTTATTGGGGACAGGGCACGAGCAGTACTTC. Its protein product is CASSLLGTGHEQYF.

The CDR3 DNA reads as TGCGCCAGCAGCCAATGGACGAGGGGGCACGCTGGGGCTTTCTTT. Translation: CASSQWTRGHAGAFF. This sequence joins TRBV4-1 and TRBJ1-1; the match to TRBD1 covers 7 bases. Germline V lookup: CDR1 MGHRA, CDR2 YSYEKL. Trimming cost V 2 bases and J 11 bases; bases outside gene matches: 14. The CDR3 runs 15 residues.

The rearrangement links TRBV5-1 to TRBJ2-2; D might be TRBD2 (6 bases). Germline CDR1 and CDR2: SGHRS and YFSETQ. The CDR3 contains 15 residues. The V gene lost 1 base and the J gene lost 5 bases, with 12 bases spanning the gap. The CDR3 is CASSLITGGTGELFF. As DNA, the CDR3 is TGCGCCAGCAGCTTGATTACCGGGGGTACCGGGGAGCTGTTTTTT. The entire variable domain, with the rest obtained from reference TRBV5-1 and TRBJ2-2, is as follows: KAGVTQTPRYLIKTRGQQVTLSCSPISGHRSVSWYQQTPGQGLQFLFEYFSETQRNKGNFPGRFSGRQFSNSRSEMNVSTLELGDSALYLCASSLITGGTGELFFGEGSRLTVL.

The CDR3 is CASSVDSGDSYEQYF. DNA for the CDR3: TGTGCCAGCAGCGTAGATAGCGGGGACTCGTACGAGCAGTACTTC. V usage is TRBV9 and J usage is TRBJ2-7, with TRBD2 identical over 8 bases. This CDR3 contains 15 residues. Germline CDR1 SGDLS, CDR2 YYNGEE. Trimming cost V 0 bases and J 4 bases; bases outside gene matches: 6.

The gene calls are TRBV7-9 and TRBJ1-1; D is uncertain. The V end lost 2 bases, the J end lost 0 bases, and 10 bases lay between the germline ends. CDR1 and CDR2 from the germline V gene are SEHNR and FQNEAQ (reference sequence). The CDR3 has 15 amino acids. DNA for the CDR3: TGTGCCAGCAGCTTACAGACACGTATGAACACTGAAGCTTTCTTT. Translation gives CASSLQTRMNTEAFF.

The chain joins TRBV9 to TRBJ2-1; D is perhaps TRBD2 (6 bases). This CDR3 is built from 15 residues. The germline CDR1 and CDR2 sequences are SGDLS and YYNGEE. The germline V and J ends were trimmed by 3 bases and 3 bases, with 13 bases remaining between them. The CDR3: CASSGRDSNYNEQFF. The CDR3 nucleotides are TGTGCCAGCAGCGGGCGGGACTCGAACTACAATGAGCAGTTCTTC.

This chain links TRBV10-1 with TRBJ2-2, with 11 bases fitting TRBD2. The germline gives CDR1 WNHNN, CDR2 SYGVQD (reference sequence). Unmatched junction bases numbered 10, after V lost 8 bases and J lost 2 bases. The CDR3 length is 17 residues. For the CDR3, the DNA is TGCGCCAGCGCCAATACTAGCGGGAGCCGAAACACCGGGGAGCTGTTTTTT. This codes for CASANTSGSRNTGELFF.

Here the CDR3 reads CASSEERASRTDTQYF. In DNA, the CDR3 is TGTGCCAGCAGTGAAGAGAGGGCTTCTCGCACAGATACGCAGTATTTT. V gene TRBV2 combines with J gene TRBJ2-3; D is possibly TRBD2 (5 bases). CDR3 length: 16 residues. V was cut by 1 base and J by 1 base, with 12 bases left in between. In germline, CDR1 is SNHLY, CDR2 FYNNEI.

The chain joins TRBV30 to TRBJ2-7, with D perhaps matching TRBD2 (6 bases). Trimming left V 8 bases short and J 2 bases short, with 16 bases between. The germline gives CDR1 GTSNPN, CDR2 SVGIG (reference sequence). CDR3 length equals 13 residues. This chain's CDR3 is CAGRAPGAYEQYV. CDR3 DNA sequence: TGTGCCGGCCGGGCCCCGGGGGCCTACGAGCAGTACGTC.

The rearrangement joins TRBV24-1 to TRBJ1-1, with 7 bases matching TRBD1. The CDR3 runs to 16 residues. The germline V gene has CDR1 KGHDR and CDR2 SFDVKD. The J segment lost 4 bases and the V segment lost 3 bases, leaving 10 bases of the junction unmatched. Written as DNA, the CDR3 is TGTGCCACCAGTGATACCTCGACAGGGACGACCACTGAAGCTTTCTTT. Protein: CATSDTSTGTTTEAFF.

This CDR3 is CASSYSFDWFF. For the CDR3, the DNA is TGTGCCAGCAGTTACAGCTTCGATTGGTTCTTC. The chain combines TRBV6-2 or TRBV6-3 with TRBJ2-1; the D is unclear. V was pared by 2 bases and J by 15 bases, with 11 bases between. This CDR3 comprises 11 residues. Germline V gene data show CDR1 as MNHEY and CDR2 as SVGEGT.

The rearrangement uses TRBV9 and TRBJ2-1; D possibly corresponds to TRBD2 (5 bases). Germline V gives CDR1 SGDLS, CDR2 YYNGEE. The length of the CDR3 is 13 residues. The V end was cut by 0 bases, the J end by 8 bases, with 9 bases between. CDR3 nucleotide sequence: TGTGCCAGCAGCGTAGGCGGGTTGTATGAGCAGTTCTTC. Translated, it gives CASSVGGLYEQFF.

The chain joins TRBV9 to TRBJ2-5, with 11 positions matching TRBD2. This CDR3 contains 16 residues. Germline loops: CDR1 SGDLS, CDR2 YYNGEE. Losses at the gene ends were 4 bases for V and 5 bases for J; bases not matched to a gene: 10. The CDR3 sequence: CASSIIAGGTLETQYF. The DNA for the CDR3 is TGTGCCAGCAGCATTATAGCGGGAGGGACGCTGGAGACCCAGTACTTC.

The rearrangement links TRBV3-1 (or the pseudogene TRBV3-2) to TRBJ1-6; D is undetermined. This CDR3 is built from 15 residues. Germline assignment: CDR1 LGHDT and CDR2 YNNKEL (reference sequence). V lost 6 bases to trimming and J lost 0 bases, with 9 bases between them. CDR3 sequence: CASRTGSSYNSPLHF. The CDR3 DNA follows: TGTGCCAGCAGAACCGGGAGCTCCTATAATTCACCCCTCCACTTT.

The chain is built from TRBV5-8 and TRBJ2-2; TRBD2 matches 7 bases. V dropped 4 bases and J dropped 4; count of bases not matched to a gene: 7. This CDR3 region has 15 residues. In germline, CDR1 is SGHTS, CDR2 YDEGEE. In DNA form, the CDR3 reads TGTGCCAGCAGCCGGGGGACTACCTTCACCGGGGAGCTGTTTTTT. This codes for CASSRGTTFTGELFF.

The chain combines TRBV4-1 with TRBJ2-7; tentatively, D is TRBD1 (6 bases). V dropped 5 bases and J dropped 3 bases, with 26 bases sitting between them. In germline, CDR1 is MGHRA, CDR2 YSYEKL. This CDR3 has 18 amino acids. This chain's CDR3 is CASSSTLGTSSGLYEQYF. The DNA of the CDR3 is TGCGCCAGCAGCTCGACCTTGGGGACATCCTCCGGTCTCTACGAGCAGTACTTC.

CDR3 nucleotides: TGTGCCACCGCGCTCCTTTCGACAGGGATCGAAAAACTGTTTTTT. Translated, it gives CATALLSTGIEKLFF. The genes are TRBV19 and TRBJ1-4, with 7 bases fitting TRBD1. V was clipped by 10 bases and J by 8 bases; unmatched bases: 16. CDR3 length equals 15 residues. Germline lookup yields CDR1 LNHDA and CDR2 SQIVND (reference sequence).

The rearrangement links TRBV10-3 to TRBJ1-1; 8 positions agree with TRBD1. CDR1 and CDR2 from the germline V gene are ENHRY and SYGVKD. The CDR3 spans 12 residues. Unmatched junction bases numbered 10, after V lost 10 bases and J lost 9 bases. CDR3 DNA: TGTGCCACCTCAGGGGGCTCTAGTAAAGCTTTCTTT. Translating gives CATSGGSSKAFF.

This sequence joins TRBV6-5 and TRBJ1-1; tentatively, D is TRBD1 (6 bases). The V and J ends lost 5 bases and 4 bases respectively, with 11 bases between them. Looked up from germline, CDR1 is MNHEY and CDR2 is SVGAGI. The CDR3 is 13 amino acids. CDR3 nucleotide sequence: TGTGCCAGCAGTACAGGGATGGGCACTGAAGCTTTCTTT. Encoded protein: CASSTGMGTEAFF.

V gene TRBV5-1 combines with J gene TRBJ2-3; D call uncertain. This CDR3 spans 12 amino acids. Trimming stripped 1 base from V and 2 bases from J, with 2 bases between. Germline V CDR1 and CDR2: SGHRS, YFSETQ. The DNA for the CDR3 is TGCGCCAGCAGCTTGCTCACAGATACGCAGTATTTT. Translating gives CASSLLTDTQYF.

The J gene is TRBJ2-5, the V gene TRBV12-3 or TRBV12-4, with 8 bases identical to TRBD2. V was clipped by 7 bases and J by 7 bases; unmatched bases: 8. This CDR3 has 13 residues. In DNA, the CDR3 is TGTGCCAGCAATCGGGGGGGCCAGGGGACCCAGTACTTC. It yields the protein CASNRGGQGTQYF.

The chain is built from TRBV5-6 and TRBJ2-7; TRBD1 agrees at 7 bases. Germline trimming cut 5 bases from V and 5 bases from J; bases unmatched to any gene: 13. The CDR3 length is 15 residues. Germline V gene lookup returns CDR1 SGHDT and CDR2 YYEEEE. The chain's CDR3 is CASREHNRGSHEQYF. The CDR3 nucleotides read TGTGCCAGCAGGGAACACAACAGGGGTTCCCACGAGCAGTACTTC.

The V and J genes are TRBV7-8 and TRBJ2-1; weak D call: TRBD2 (7 bases). Germline V gives CDR1 SGHVS, CDR2 FQNEAQ. V lost 6 bases and J lost 0, with 18 bases in between. This CDR3 is built from 17 residues. The CDR3 sequence is CASRGGQKLNSYNEQFF. CDR3 nucleotide sequence: TGTGCCAGCAGGGGGGGGCAGAAATTAAACTCCTACAATGAGCAGTTCTTC.

This clone showed up just a few times. The V and J genes are TRBV7-2 and TRBJ1-2; weak D call: TRBD1 (6 bases). This CDR3 has 13 amino acids. In germline, CDR1 is SGHTA, CDR2 FQGNSA. Trimming took 1 base from V and 5 from J, leaving 8 bases between them. CDR3 DNA: TGTGCCAGCAGCTTAGGGACAGATTATGGCTACACCTTC. Translation: CASSLGTDYGYTF.